Presented here are 15 T cell receptor beta chains from one specimen sequenced in a study of blood T cell repertoires in COVID-19. Some clones are missing from TCRdb's copy, which holds only in-frame ones; the method was immunoSEQ multiplex PCR. The table lists about 140,000 clones, around 88% of them singletons. Sequences were obtained from peripheral blood. These receptors originate from a human donor in a cohort sampled during active COVID-19.

The chain links TRBV5-8 to TRBJ2-7; TRBD2 might be the D (5 bases). From germline, CDR1 is SGHTS and CDR2 YDEGEE. The CDR3 has 17 residues. V lost 0 bases and J 3 bases, leaving 19 bases between the germline ends. In nucleotides, the CDR3 is TGTGCCAGCAGCTTGGTACTGATCGGGAATGACTTCTACGAGCAGTACTTC. It codes for CASSLVLIGNDFYEQYF.

The J gene is TRBJ2-7, the V gene TRBV19; 7 bases map to TRBD2. The germline V gene has CDR1 LNHDA and CDR2 SQIVND (reference sequence). V gave up 6 bases and J gave up 5 bases; unmatched junction bases: 4. The CDR3 is 12 amino acids. CDR3 bases: TGTGCCAGTAGCACCGCGGGGGACGAGCAGTACTTC. Translating it yields CASSTAGDEQYF.

The rearrangement uses TRBV14 and TRBJ2-7, with no clear D. Trimming pared 2 bases from V and 4 bases from J, leaving 9 bases between. CDR1 SGHDN and CDR2 FVKESK come from the germline V gene. There are 13 residues in the CDR3. CDR3: CASSQFTGYEQYF. In nucleotides, the CDR3 is TGTGCCAGCAGCCAATTCACGGGTTACGAGCAGTACTTC.

J is TRBJ2-7 and V is TRBV27, with 13 bases matching TRBD2. The ends lost 2 bases at V and 6 bases at J; junction bases unmatched: 13. This CDR3 has 18 residues. Germline V gene data show CDR1 as MNHEY and CDR2 as SMNVEV (reference sequence). The CDR3 reads CASSLLSRLAGGGGEQYF. For the CDR3, the DNA is TGTGCCAGCAGTTTACTCTCCCGACTAGCGGGAGGAGGGGGCGAGCAGTACTTC.

V and J are TRBV2 and TRBJ1-5, with 8 bases lining up with TRBD1. CDR1 is SNHLY, CDR2 FYNNEI, per germline. V dropped 6 bases and J dropped 7; count of bases not matched to a gene: 5. The CDR3 length is 13 residues. The CDR3 DNA is TGTGCCAGCAGGTTGGACAGGGCACAGCCCCAGCATTTT. Amino acids: CASRLDRAQPQHF.

This chain joins TRBV29-1 and TRBJ1-1; tentatively, D is TRBD1 (5 bases). Germline-derived CDR1 and CDR2 are SQVTM and ANQGSEA. The CDR3 runs 17 residues. V lost 6 bases and J 1 base, leaving 24 bases between the germline ends. As DNA, the CDR3 is TGCAGCGTGGGGCGGACGGCGCTCCAAGGAGAGAACACTGAAGCTTTCTTT. Translation: CSVGRTALQGENTEAFF.

This chain joins TRBV19 and TRBJ2-7, with no clear D. Germline loops: CDR1 LNHDA, CDR2 SQIVND (reference sequence). This CDR3 spans 14 amino acids. V lost 0 bases and J lost 3, with 9 bases in between. This chain's CDR3 is CASSIDAGNYEQYF. The CDR3 DNA reads TGTGCCAGTAGTATAGATGCAGGCAACTACGAGCAGTACTTC.

The V and J genes are TRBV19 and TRBJ2-3, with 8 bases that match TRBD2. Germline CDR1 LNHDA, CDR2 SQIVND (reference sequence). J gave up 2 bases and V 1 base, and 2 bases lay outside the gene matches. CDR3 length: 15 amino acids. As DNA, the CDR3 is TGTGCCAGTAGTATAGTCGGGGGGGCCACAGATACGCAGTATTTT. It is translated as CASSIVGGATDTQYF. Full variable domain (remainder filled in from reference TRBV19 and TRBJ2-3): DGGITQSPKYLFRKEGQNVTLSCEQNLNHDAMYWYRQDPGQGLRLIYYSQIVNDFQKGDIAEGYSVSREKKESFPLTVTSAQKNPTAFYLCASSIVGGATDTQYFGPGTRLTVL.

The chain is built from TRBV5-6 and TRBJ2-6, with TRBD1 identical over 7 bases. The CDR3 totals 14 residues. Per the germline V gene, CDR1 is SGHDT and CDR2 is YYEEEE. V lost 4 bases to trimming and J lost 3 bases; unmatched junction nucleotides: 1. The CDR3: CASSGDSGANVLTF. The CDR3 DNA is TGTGCCAGCAGCGGGGACAGTGGGGCCAACGTCCTGACTTTC.

This chain links TRBV28 with TRBJ1-2; 8 bases line up with TRBD1. The CDR3 length is 14 residues. Looked up from germline, CDR1 is MDHEN and CDR2 is SYDVKM. J gave up 7 bases and V 5 bases, and 9 bases lay outside the gene matches. CDR3 region: CASSRQGSFRGYTF. CDR3 coding DNA: TGTGCCAGCAGTCGACAGGGGTCCTTCCGTGGCTACACCTTC.

The chain has TRBV5-1 and TRBJ2-7, with 9 positions matching TRBD2. The CDR3 length is 16 residues. Germline CDR1 is SGHRS and CDR2 is YFSETQ. V dropped 0 bases and J dropped 5; count of bases not matched to a gene: 9. CDR3 sequence (DNA): TGCGCCAGCAGCTTGGCCATTAGCGGGAGAGGTCACGAGCAGTACTTC. This translates into CASSLAISGRGHEQYF.

J is TRBJ2-5 and V is TRBV5-1; D might be TRBD2 (7 bases). V was clipped by 0 bases and J by 5 bases, with 23 bases between them. Germline CDR1 SGHRS, CDR2 YFSETQ. The CDR3 loop spans 18 amino acids. CDR3 protein: CASSLVGGGLGASETQYF. The CDR3 nucleotides are TGCGCCAGCAGCTTGGTTGGCGGGGGCCTCGGGGCTTCGGAGACCCAGTACTTC.

The CDR3 DNA is TGTGCCACCAGTGAAACAGGGAGCTCTGGGGCCAACGTCCTGACTTTC. The encoded protein is CATSETGSSGANVLTF. The V call is TRBV24-1, the J call TRBJ2-6, with D possibly TRBD1 on 6 matching bases. The CDR3 is made up of 16 amino acids. The ends were cut back, 4 bases at V and 0 bases at J, with 9 bases in the middle. The germline CDR1 and CDR2 sequences are KGHDR and SFDVKD.

The chain has TRBV2 and TRBJ2-7, with D possibly TRBD1 on 5 matching bases. The V gene lost 1 base and the J gene lost 0 bases, with 10 bases spanning the gap. Looked up from germline, CDR1 is SNHLY and CDR2 is FYNNEI. The length of the CDR3 is 15 residues. The CDR3 sequence: CASSEVAGLSYEQYF. The CDR3 DNA reads as TGTGCCAGCAGTGAAGTCGCAGGGCTCTCCTACGAGCAGTACTTC.

This chain uses TRBV6-6 with TRBJ1-1; D ambiguous. CDR1 and CDR2 from the germline V gene are MNHNY and SVGAGI (reference sequence). Trimming took off 2 bases at V and 6 bases at J, with 7 bases between the two ends. This CDR3 has 12 amino acids. The CDR3 sequence: CASSYAEAEAFF. The CDR3 DNA is TGTGCCAGCAGTTACGCAGAGGCTGAAGCTTTCTTT.